This TCR beta chain derives from a study of T cell responses to AZD1222 COVID-19 vaccine. Study-wide results and limits: Within unmutated variant regions lay the reported targets of nearly half of spike-specific TCRs. Seropositivity was recorded at baseline in only 5 or 6 AZD1222 recipients. Researchers report vaccine-associated CD4 TCRs spanning spike, with dominance at 160-218 and 743-854. The donors showed a predominance of white British ancestry and of females, with possible underestimation of clonal diversity.

Between the trimmed V and J ends, which lost 6 bases and 8 bases, there was a span of 17 bases. CDR3 length: 13 amino acids. Looked up from germline, CDR1 is SGHRS and CDR2 is YFSETQ. TCRdb keeps only in-frame clones here, not all; method: immunoSEQ multiplex PCR. The sample carries under 110,000 clones, about 89% recorded once. About this clone itself: As yet, its antigen is unknown.

The chain has TRBV5-1 and TRBJ1-2; perhaps TRBD1 as D (5 bases). This sample comprised peripheral blood, obtained 28 days after the second AZD1222 dose. The TCR comes from an adult who received the AZD1222 COVID-19 vaccine. CDR3 in DNA: TGCGCCAGCAAGGCGGCGGGACGAGAGGGCTACACCTTC. Residues: CASKAAGREGYTF.